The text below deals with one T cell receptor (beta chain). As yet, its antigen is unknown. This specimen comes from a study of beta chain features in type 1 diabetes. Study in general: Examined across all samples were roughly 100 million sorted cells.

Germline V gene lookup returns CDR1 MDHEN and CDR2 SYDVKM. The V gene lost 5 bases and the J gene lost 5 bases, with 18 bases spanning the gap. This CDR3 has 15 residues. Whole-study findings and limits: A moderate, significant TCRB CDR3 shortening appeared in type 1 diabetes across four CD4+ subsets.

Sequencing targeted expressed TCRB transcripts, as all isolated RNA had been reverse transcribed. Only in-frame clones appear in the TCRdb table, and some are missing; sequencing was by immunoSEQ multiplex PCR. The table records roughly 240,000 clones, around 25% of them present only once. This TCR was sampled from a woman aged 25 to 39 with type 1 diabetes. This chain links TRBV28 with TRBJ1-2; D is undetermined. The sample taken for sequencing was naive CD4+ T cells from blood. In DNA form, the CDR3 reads TGTGCCAGCAGTCCTCCCGTGCCAGTCCTGTATGGCTACACCTTC. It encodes CASSPPVPVLYGYTF.